Below are 10 T cell receptor beta chains sequenced from a single sample in a study of cytomegalovirus exposure and HLA in healthy donors. This PCR relied on a set of 60 Vbeta primers and 13 Jbeta primers. Libraries were prepared by immunoSEQ multiplex PCR; TCRdb keeps only in-frame clonotypes and omits some of them. Among 100,000 to 150,000 clones listed, 65% to 80% were seen once. What was sequenced was PBMCs. The origin of the receptors is a woman aged 40-49 years in good health and CMV-seronegative.

The chain joins TRBV5-5 to TRBJ1-4, with D possibly matching TRBD1 (5 bases). This CDR3 has 15 residues. The germline V and J ends were trimmed by 7 bases and 3 bases, with 16 bases remaining between them. Per the germline V gene, CDR1 is SGHKS and CDR2 is YYEKEE (reference sequence). CDR3: CASLDGEGANEKLFF. The CDR3 region has the DNA TGTGCCAGCCTTGACGGAGAAGGGGCTAATGAAAAACTGTTTTTT.

The chain has TRBV7-9 and TRBJ1-1; D not resolved. Germline V lookup: CDR1 SEHNR, CDR2 FQNEAQ (reference sequence). The CDR3 runs to 14 residues. Trimming left V 0 bases short and J 3 bases short, with 8 bases between. CDR3 DNA sequence: TGTGCCAGCAGCTTAGCGAGGGAGGACACTGAAGCTTTCTTT. This sequence encodes CASSLAREDTEAFF.

The chain is built from TRBV21-1 and TRBJ2-1; the table gives TRBD2 as D, unverified against the DNA. TRBV21-1 is shown as a pseudogene. This CDR3 region has 19 residues. CDR3 coding DNA: TGTGCCAGCAGCCCCCAAGTAACTAGCGGGGGATTGTCCTACAATGAGCAGTTCTTC. It specifies CASSPQVTSGGLSYNEQFF.

This rearrangement joins TRBV19 to TRBJ1-1; D is unresolved. Trimming pared 4 bases from V and 3 bases from J, leaving 15 bases between. The CDR3 totals 15 residues. Per the germline V gene, CDR1 is LNHDA and CDR2 is SQIVND (reference sequence). CDR3 DNA: TGTGCCAGTAGTAAGCTTGTCGGGTCCGACACTGAAGCTTTCTTT. Amino acid sequence: CASSKLVGSDTEAFF.

The chain combines TRBV9 with TRBJ2-1; 10 bases align to TRBD2. This CDR3 is 16 amino acids long. After removal of 0 bases from V and 6 bases from J, the junction contained 6 bases not matched to a gene. In germline, CDR1 is SGDLS, CDR2 YYNGEE. For the CDR3, the DNA is TGTGCCAGCAGCGTAGATCTAGCGGGAGCATTCAATGAGCAGTTCTTC. Its protein is CASSVDLAGAFNEQFF.

CDR3 in amino acids: CAWWTGVYQETQYF. CDR3 bases: TGTGCCTGGTGGACAGGGGTTTACCAAGAGACCCAGTACTTC. The V and J genes are TRBV30 and TRBJ2-5, with 9 bases that match TRBD1. Germline V lookup: CDR1 GTSNPN, CDR2 SVGIG (reference sequence). V shed 5 bases and J 0 bases; nucleotides not matched to a gene: 4. This CDR3 is 14 amino acids long.

The chain has TRBV27 and TRBJ1-1; D might be TRBD1 (5 bases). V lost 5 bases, J lost 0 bases, and 10 bases lay in between. This CDR3 region has 14 residues. From germline, CDR1 is MNHEY and CDR2 SMNVEV (reference sequence). The CDR3 loop reads CASSPGVVNTEAFF. CDR3 sequence (DNA): TGTGCCAGCAGTCCGGGGGTGGTGAACACTGAAGCTTTCTTT.

The chain couples TRBV5-1 to TRBJ2-7; D is possibly TRBD1 (5 bases). This CDR3 comprises 15 residues. Germline V gene sequence: CDR1 SGHRS, CDR2 YFSETQ. The V and J ends lost 0 bases and 2 bases respectively, with 12 bases between them. The CDR3 sequence is CASSLGPGQTYEQYF. In nucleotides, the CDR3 is TGCGCCAGCAGCTTGGGACCCGGACAAACCTACGAGCAGTACTTC. Full variable domain (rest looked up from reference TRBV5-1 and TRBJ2-7): KAGVTQTPRYLIKTRGQQVTLSCSPISGHRSVSWYQQTPGQGLQFLFEYFSETQRNKGNFPGRFSGRQFSNSRSEMNVSTLELGDSALYLCASSLGPGQTYEQYFGPGTRLTVT.

This chain connects TRBV18 to TRBJ2-2, with D tentatively TRBD2 (5 bases). The germline V gene has CDR1 KGHSH and CDR2 LQKENI. The CDR3 loop spans 14 amino acids. V was cut by 3 bases and J by 7 bases, with 12 bases left in between. CDR3 sequence reads: CASSPPQLVGELFF. The CDR3 DNA reads as TGTGCCAGCTCACCGCCCCAACTAGTCGGGGAGCTGTTTTTT.

Regarding this clone: The identical CDR3 is also encoded by other nucleotide sequences in the sample. This sequence joins TRBV5-1 and TRBJ1-5; a possible D gene is TRBD1 (5 bases). Germline V lookup: CDR1 SGHRS, CDR2 YFSETQ. V lost 0 bases, J lost 0 bases, and 7 bases lay in between. There are 15 residues in the CDR3. The CDR3 bases are TGCGCCAGCAGCTTGGATAGGGGTAGCAATCAGCCCCAGCATTTT. Translation gives CASSLDRGSNQPQHF.